Many counts were recorded for the clone carrying this T cell receptor (beta chain). The data originate from a study of T cells in Graves' hyperthyroidism and ophthalmopathy. What was amplified from RNA transcripts were TCR beta CDR3 regions. The TCR CDR3 first-round RT-PCR relied on the HTBI primer set. MiXCR, run by TCRdb on the multiplex PCR reads, gives a single entry per CDR3 protein. The sample lists roughly 530,000 distinct CDR3 sequences, 17% occurring once. The CDR3 loop spans 14 amino acids. Germline CDR1 reads SGHTA; CDR2 reads FQGNSA. Between the trimmed V and J ends, which lost 0 bases and 4 bases, there was a span of 6 bases.

This clonotype originated in a woman in her late teens or twenties with Graves' ophthalmopathy. J is TRBJ1-4 and V is TRBV7-2; D ambiguous. Sequenced input: blood. CDR3: CASSLAGRNEKLFF. As DNA, the CDR3 is TGTGCCAGCAGCTTAGCGGGTCGTAATGAAAAACTGTTTTTT.